A selection of T cell receptor beta chains follows, all from one sample in a study of shared clonotypes between healthy human individuals. Here immunoSEQ multiplex PCR was the method, and the copy in TCRdb shows in-frame clones only, minus some. The sample has 100,000 to 130,000 clones, about 70% seen once; the top ten hold almost 25%. Sequences were obtained from memory CD8+ T cells sorted from blood. The receptors shown here come from a woman in her thirties in good health. Both conserved end residues are part of each CDR3. A D gene is named only where the DNA matches it firmly. Clone size is shown for a subset of rows, as once, few, many or a class of expanded clone.

few	TRBD2	TRBJ2-1	TRBV5-4	CASSLDGSGLAAYNEQFF	TGTGCCAGCAGCTTGGATGGCTCGGGACTAGCGGCCTACAATGAGCAGTTCTTC
many	.	TRBJ2-5	TRBV25-1	CASSVSGTQGSETQYF	TGTGCCAGCAGTGTCTCCGGGACCCAGGGGAGCGAGACCCAGTACTTC
few	.	TRBJ1-3	TRBV29-1	CSVLGQTNTIYF	TGCAGCGTTCTTGGACAGACGAACACCATATATTTT
.	TRBD2	TRBJ2-7	TRBV14	CASSQREGREQYF	TGTGCCAGCAGCCAGCGGGAGGGTCGGGAGCAGTACTTC
.	.	TRBJ2-3	TRBV7-9	CASSLGQDWRTDTQYF	TGTGCCAGCAGCTTAGGCCAGGATTGGAGGACAGATACGCAGTATTTT
.	.	TRBJ2-2	TRBV28	CASSTFVGVNTGELFF	TGTGCCAGCAGCACCTTTGTGGGGGTGAACACCGGGGAGCTGTTTTTT
.	TRBD1	TRBJ1-6	TRBV9	CASSVGQGTSPLHF	TGTGCCAGCAGCGTGGGACAGGGAACCTCACCCCTCCACTTT
.	TRBD1	TRBJ2-4	TRBV29-1	CSVAPQGANIQYF	TGCAGCGTTGCACCTCAGGGGGCGAACATTCAGTACTTC
.	.	TRBJ2-5	TRBV7-9	CASSYSLEDQETQYF	TGTGCCAGCAGCTACAGCTTAGAAGACCAAGAGACCCAGTACTTC
once	.	TRBJ2-2	TRBV4-1	CASSQDVPQGGRGELFF	TGCGCCAGCAGCCAAGATGTCCCGCAGGGGGGGCGCGGGGAGCTGTTTTTT
.	.	TRBJ1-3	TRBV2	CAVDGPSGNTIYF	TGTGCCGTCGATGGTCCCTCTGGAAACACCATATATTTT
.	TRBD1	TRBJ1-5	TRBV28	CASSSPDRAHASDQPQHF	TGTGCCAGCAGTTCCCCCGACAGGGCTCACGCCTCTGATCAGCCCCAGCATTTT
.	TRBD2	TRBJ2-3	TRBV5-8	CASSSLAGASRFTDTQYF	TGTGCCAGCAGCTCCCTTGCGGGAGCGTCTCGATTCACAGATACGCAGTATTTT
.	TRBD2	TRBJ2-5	TRBV6-6	CASTPLAGDETQYF	TGTGCCAGCACCCCCCTAGCGGGAGACGAGACCCAGTACTTC
.	.	TRBJ2-7	TRBV7-6	CASSLAGAYEQYF	TGTGCCAGCAGCTTAGCTGGGGCCTACGAGCAGTACTTC
.	.	TRBJ1-1	TRBV18	CASMPRQKNTEAFF	TGTGCCAGCATGCCGAGACAGAAGAACACTGAAGCTTTCTTT
.	.	TRBJ2-3	TRBV6-1	CASTGTDTQYF	TGTGCCAGCACGGGCACAGATACGCAGTATTTT
.	.	TRBJ1-2	TRBV27	CASSPLHQNYGYTF	TGTGCCAGCAGTCCCCTCCACCAGAACTATGGCTACACCTTC
.	.	TRBJ2-3	TRBV9	CASSVGGESTDTQYF	TGTGCCAGCAGCGTAGGCGGGGAAAGCACAGATACGCAGTATTTT
.	TRBD2	TRBJ2-1	TRBV28	CASCGRHNEQFF	TGTGCTTCCTGCGGGAGACACAATGAGCAGTTCTTC
.	TRBD2	TRBJ2-7	TRBV28	CASRAGLAGVREQYF	TGTGCCAGCAGAGCGGGACTAGCGGGAGTACGCGAGCAGTACTTC
.	.	TRBJ1-1	TRBV19	CAISPAPIMSDGKDTEAFF	TGTGCCATCTCTCCCGCGCCCATTATGTCGGACGGGAAGGACACTGAAGCTTTCTTT
few	.	TRBJ2-1	TRBV6-6	CASSYSTLGNNEQFF	TGTGCCAGCAGTTACTCGACCCTGGGGAACAATGAGCAGTTCTTC
.	.	TRBJ2-1	TRBV11-2	CASSSPWGGPSVYNEQFF	TGTGCCAGCAGCTCTCCATGGGGGGGGCCCTCCGTTTACAATGAGCAGTTCTTC
many	.	TRBJ2-7	TRBV11-2	CASSSTGYEQYF	TGTGCCAGCAGCTCGACAGGATACGAGCAGTACTTC
.	.	TRBJ2-3	TRBV6-5	CASSYSAVSTDTQYF	TGTGCCAGCAGTTACTCGGCGGTTAGCACAGATACGCAGTATTTT
.	.	TRBJ2-2	TRBV9	CASSDRMAGELFF	TGTGCCAGCAGTGACCGGATGGCCGGGGAGCTGTTTTTT
.	.	TRBJ1-1	TRBV4-1	CASSQTRTEAFF	TGCGCCAGCAGCCAGACACGAACTGAAGCTTTCTTT
.	.	TRBJ1-1	TRBV5-1	CASSPGGRQARRFAFF	TGCGCCAGCAGCCCCGGAGGGAGACAGGCACGGCGTTTTGCTTTCTTT
.	.	TRBJ1-1	TRBV5-1	CASSLALGTEAFF	TGCGCCAGCAGCTTGGCTCTAGGGACTGAAGCTTTCTTT
.	.	TRBJ2-7	TRBV5-1	CASSLTWGNSYEQYF	TGCGCCAGCAGCTTGACCTGGGGAAACTCCTACGAGCAGTACTTC
.	TRBD1	TRBJ2-2	TRBV19	CASSLPGGSGTGELFF	TGTGCCAGTAGTCTCCCAGGGGGCTCGGGCACCGGGGAGCTGTTTTTT
.	.	TRBJ2-2	TRBV7-3	CASSSGSHTGELFF	TGTGCCAGCAGTTCCGGGAGCCACACCGGGGAGCTGTTTTTT
.	.	TRBJ2-3	TRBV13	CASSPRSGKGVTDTQYF	TGTGCCAGCAGCCCCCGAAGCGGGAAGGGGGTCACAGATACGCAGTATTTT
many	.	TRBJ2-7	TRBV21-1	CASSKGGTYTYEQYF	TGTGCCAGCAGCAAAGGCGGGACCTACACCTACGAGCAGTACTTC
few	TRBD2	TRBJ2-1	TRBV9	CASSPGTTPSYNEQFF	TGTGCCAGCAGCCCAGGGACTACCCCCTCCTACAATGAGCAGTTCTTC
.	TRBD2	TRBJ2-3	TRBV4-1	CASSQGGTGGQSSTDTQYF	TGCGCCAGCAGCCAAGGTGGGACGGGAGGGCAATCTAGCACAGATACGCAGTATTTT
.	TRBD2	TRBJ2-1	TRBV15	CATSRSAGGPNEQFF	TGTGCCACCAGCAGATCAGCGGGAGGGCCCAATGAGCAGTTCTTC
.	.	TRBJ2-7	TRBV18	CASSPFTRRSLWEQYF	TGTGCCAGCTCACCATTCACTAGAAGGTCTCTATGGGAGCAGTACTTC
.	.	TRBJ1-2	TRBV7-9	CASSLEPGAYGYTF	TGTGCCAGCAGCTTAGAGCCCGGGGCCTATGGCTACACCTTC
.	.	TRBJ2-7	TRBV29-1	CSAEVGLGGTYEQYF	TGCAGCGCTGAGGTCGGACTAGGGGGTACCTACGAGCAGTACTTC
.	TRBD2	TRBJ2-3	TRBV23-1	CASIHDGRADMSTDTQYF	TGCGCCAGCATCCACGACGGGAGGGCCGATATGAGCACAGATACGCAGTATTTT
.	.	TRBJ2-1	TRBV5-4	CASSYDNEQFF	TGTGCCAGCAGCTACGACAATGAGCAGTTCTTC
.	.	TRBJ2-7	TRBV4-2	CASSQDLWENTFSYEQYF	TGTGCCAGCAGCCAAGATCTTTGGGAGAACACATTCTCCTACGAGCAGTACTTC
.	.	TRBJ2-7	TRBV5-4	CASSFWGNYEQYF	TGTGCCAGCAGCTTCTGGGGGAACTACGAGCAGTACTTC
.	.	TRBJ1-1	TRBV10-3	CAISESAKNTEAFF	TGTGCCATCAGTGAATCGGCGAAGAACACTGAAGCTTTCTTT
.	.	TRBJ2-7	TRBV6-5	CASSRQGILSYEQYF	TGTGCCAGCAGCAGACAAGGAATCCTCTCCTACGAGCAGTACTTC